The 29 T cell receptor beta chains listed next were all sequenced from one sample in a study of blood T cell repertoires in COVID-19. TCRdb's copy holds only in-frame clones and misses some; the assay was immunoSEQ multiplex PCR. The repertoire holds about 240,000 clones, with 87% as singletons. Sequenced material: PBMCs or T cells enriched from blood (not recorded which). The receptor set was obtained from a woman in her twenties or thirties with acute COVID-19.

V gene TRBV29-1 combines with J gene TRBJ1-2; no definite D call. Trimming stripped 7 bases from V and 4 bases from J, with 19 bases between. Germline V gene data show CDR1 as SQVTM and CDR2 as ANQGSEA. CDR3 length equals 14 residues. Here the CDR3 reads CSAYALRTGYGYTF. For the CDR3, the DNA is TGCAGCGCCTATGCTCTGCGGACTGGCTATGGCTACACCTTC.

This rearrangement joins TRBV12-3 or TRBV12-4 to TRBJ1-2; 9 nucleotides match TRBD1. V dropped 5 bases and J dropped 8; count of bases not matched to a gene: 6. The CDR3 is made up of 13 amino acids. The CDR3 DNA follows: TGTGCCAGCAGTCGGACAGGGGTGGAAGGCTACACCTTC. Translated, it gives CASSRTGVEGYTF.

This chain uses TRBV5-6 with TRBJ2-2; 10 nucleotides align to TRBD2. CDR1 and CDR2 from the germline V gene are SGHDT and YYEEEE. V shed 1 base, J shed 5 bases, and the junction held 8 bases outside the gene matches. The CDR3 is made up of 17 amino acids. CDR3 sequence: CASSLPSGGPRTGELFF. The CDR3, as DNA: TGTGCCAGCAGCTTGCCTAGCGGGGGCCCGAGGACCGGGGAGCTGTTTTTT.

The rearrangement links TRBV5-5 to TRBJ2-1, with D possibly being TRBD2 (7 bases). CDR1 SGHKS and CDR2 YYEKEE come from the germline V gene (reference sequence). This CDR3 is 13 amino acids long. V was cut by 7 bases and J by 3 bases, with 11 bases left in between. The CDR3 region is CASGGAFYNEQFF. For the CDR3, the DNA is TGTGCCAGCGGGGGGGCCTTCTACAATGAGCAGTTCTTC. Full variable domain (rest looked up from reference TRBV5-5 and TRBJ2-1): DAGVTQSPTHLIKTRGQQVTLRCSPISGHKSVSWYQQVLGQGPQFIFQYYEKEERGRGNFPDRFSARQFPNYSSELNVNALLLGDSALYLCASGGAFYNEQFFGPGTRLTVL.

V gene TRBV7-9 combines with J gene TRBJ1-1, with D possibly matching TRBD1 (5 bases). CDR3 length: 14 residues. Trimming took 5 bases from V and 6 from J, leaving 16 bases between them. Looked up from germline, CDR1 is SEHNR and CDR2 is FQNEAQ (reference sequence). CDR3 DNA sequence: TGTGCCAGCAGCATCGTAGGAGGGGAGGCTGAAGCTTTCTTT. This codes for CASSIVGGEAEAFF.

This sequence joins TRBV24-1 and TRBJ2-3; D perhaps matches TRBD2 (5 bases). This CDR3 is built from 13 residues. Germline assignment: CDR1 KGHDR and CDR2 SFDVKD. V gave up 6 bases and J gave up 4 bases, with 10 bases separating them. The chain's CDR3 is CATSTSTSDTQYF. The CDR3 nucleotides are TGTGCCACCAGTACTAGTACCTCAGATACGCAGTATTTT.

This clone was counted a single time. The chain is built from TRBV6-5 and TRBJ2-1; 10 bases are shared with TRBD1. The V segment lost 2 bases and the J segment 6 bases; nucleotides outside the gene matches: 7. This CDR3 has 16 residues. Germline V CDR1 and CDR2: MNHEY, SVGAGI. The CDR3: CASSYPGQGGSNEQFF. The CDR3 DNA is TGTGCCAGCAGTTACCCCGGACAGGGGGGTTCCAATGAGCAGTTCTTC.

A few counts support this clone. The rearrangement joins TRBV7-9 to TRBJ2-7; the match to TRBD1 covers 7 bases. V was pared by 5 bases and J by 0 bases, with 7 bases of the junction left unmatched. The CDR3 sequence is 15 residues long. CDR1 SEHNR and CDR2 FQNEAQ come from the germline V gene (reference sequence). CDR3 in amino acids: CASSRQGPSSYEQYF. In DNA, the CDR3 is TGTGCCAGCAGCCGACAGGGCCCCAGCTCCTACGAGCAGTACTTC.

The chain has TRBV7-9 and TRBJ2-7, with 7 positions matching TRBD1. The V gene's germline CDR1 is SEHNR and CDR2 FQNEAQ (reference sequence). Trimming cost V 5 bases and J 11 bases; bases outside gene matches: 9. The CDR3 sequence is 12 residues long. This chain's CDR3 is CASSRDSQVEYF. The DNA for the CDR3 is TGTGCCAGCAGCCGGGACAGTCAAGTGGAGTACTTC.

The genes are TRBV15 and TRBJ2-7; TRBD1 agrees at 8 bases. The CDR3 loop spans 17 amino acids. Germline V gene sequence: CDR1 LNHNV, CDR2 YYDKDF (reference sequence). Trimming removed 1 base from V and 3 bases from J; junction bases left unmatched: 11. The CDR3 coding sequence is TGTGCCACCAGCAGAGGCCGGGAACAGGGGGTGGTCTACGAGCAGTACTTC. Amino acids: CATSRGREQGVVYEQYF.

This chain links TRBV12-5 with TRBJ1-5; possibly TRBD1 for D (5 bases). The CDR3 spans 15 residues. The germline CDR1 and CDR2 sequences are LGHNT and FRNRAP. V lost 7 bases to trimming and J lost 7 bases, with 20 bases between them. Here the CDR3 reads CASVSGAGFWQPQHF. CDR3 nucleotides: TGTGCTAGTGTTTCTGGGGCAGGGTTTTGGCAGCCCCAGCATTTT. Supplemented by reference TRBV12-5 and TRBJ1-5, the full variable domain reads DARVTQTPRHKVTEMGQEVTMRCQPILGHNTVFWYRQTMMQGLELLAYFRNRAPLDDSGMPKDRFSAEMPDATLATLKIQPSEPRDSAVYFCASVSGAGFWQPQHFGDGTRLSIL.

The gene calls are TRBV6-5 and TRBJ1-2; a possible D gene is TRBD1 (6 bases). Trimming left V 5 bases short and J 4 bases short, with 11 bases between. Germline lookup yields CDR1 MNHEY and CDR2 SVGAGI. The CDR3 sequence is 13 residues long. CDR3 in amino acids: CASSPRDIYGYTF. For the CDR3, the DNA is TGTGCCAGCAGTCCCCGGGACATCTATGGCTACACCTTC.

The gene calls are TRBV11-2 and TRBJ1-3; TRBD1 might be the D (5 bases). Germline V gene lookup returns CDR1 SGHAT and CDR2 FQNNGV. The CDR3 totals 15 residues. V was pared by 5 bases and J by 1 base, with 12 bases between. The CDR3: CASSTDSQSGNTIYF. The CDR3, as DNA: TGTGCCAGCAGCACCGACAGTCAATCTGGAAACACCATATATTTT. Combining the CDR3 with reference TRBV11-2 and TRBJ1-3 gives the whole variable domain EAGVAQSPRYKIIEKRQSVAFWCNPISGHATLYWYQQILGQGPKLLIQFQNNGVVDDSQLPKDRFSAERLKGVDSTLKIQPAKLEDSAVYLCASSTDSQSGNTIYFGEGSWLTVV.

The gene calls are TRBV3-1 (or the pseudogene TRBV3-2) and TRBJ1-1; D gene uncertain. V was shortened by 2 bases and J by 7 bases, with 11 bases between the two germline ends. The CDR3 is 13 residues long. The germline V gene encodes CDR1 LGHDT and CDR2 YNNKEL (reference sequence). The CDR3 nucleotides are TGTGCCAGCAGCCAAAGCAGGTTCAGTGAAGCTTTCTTT. Translating it yields CASSQSRFSEAFF.

The V gene is TRBV29-1, the J gene TRBJ1-1, with D tentatively TRBD1 (6 bases). CDR1 and CDR2 (germline): SQVTM, ANQGSEA. The V end lost 6 bases, the J end lost 10 bases, and 21 bases lay between the germline ends. The CDR3 spans 13 residues. The CDR3 DNA follows: TGCAGCGTGGCCGGGACACCCCAAATTGGAGCTTTCTTT. This gives the protein CSVAGTPQIGAFF.

This clone occurred a few times. The gene calls are TRBV3-1 (or the pseudogene TRBV3-2) and TRBJ2-2; D not certain. CDR1 is LGHDT and CDR2 is YNNKEL in the germline V gene (reference sequence). The V gene lost 5 bases and the J gene lost 0 bases, with 7 bases spanning the gap. This CDR3 comprises 14 residues. For the CDR3, the DNA is TGTGCCAGCAGCAAACAGTCGAACACCGGGGAGCTGTTTTTT. Protein sequence: CASSKQSNTGELFF.

The chain employs TRBV7-9 and TRBJ1-1; perhaps TRBD1 as D (5 bases). The V gene's germline CDR1 is SEHNR and CDR2 FQNEAQ (reference sequence). V was trimmed by 4 bases and J by 1 base, leaving 10 bases between them. The CDR3 sequence is 14 residues long. CDR3 coding DNA: TGTGCCAGCAGCTCATACACAGGGAACACTGAAGCTTTCTTT. It encodes CASSSYTGNTEAFF. Looking up the rest from reference TRBV7-9 and TRBJ1-1 gives the full variable domain: DTGVSQNPRHKITKRGQNVTFRCDPISEHNRLYWYRQTLGQGPEFLTYFQNEAQLEKSRLLSDRFSAERPKGSFSTLEIQRTEQGDSAMYLCASSSYTGNTEAFFGQGTRLTVV.

The V call is TRBV19, the J call TRBJ1-2, with 7 nucleotides matching TRBD1. This CDR3 is built from 15 residues. Germline trimming cut 6 bases from V and 6 bases from J; bases unmatched to any gene: 13. Per the germline V gene, CDR1 is LNHDA and CDR2 is SQIVND (reference sequence). Written as DNA, the CDR3 is TGTGCCAGTAGCCCAGATAGGGGGCGCGGGGATGGCTACACCTTC. It specifies CASSPDRGRGDGYTF.

This clone is a singleton in its sample. This sequence joins TRBV5-1 and TRBJ2-3, with TRBD1 as a possible D gene (7 bases). The CDR3 runs to 16 residues. The V gene lost 7 bases and the J gene lost 2 bases, with 20 bases spanning the gap. In germline, CDR1 is SGHRS, CDR2 YFSETQ. The CDR3 bases are TGCGCCAGCGGGGACCCCGACAGGGAGGTCACAGATACGCAGTATTTT. It specifies CASGDPDREVTDTQYF.

The chain couples TRBV11-3 to TRBJ1-5; 10 bases match TRBD1. This CDR3 has 15 amino acids. The germline V gene encodes CDR1 SGHNT and CDR2 YENEEA. V shed 3 bases and J 4 bases; nucleotides not matched to a gene: 3. CDR3 residues: CASSLTGGNNQPQHF. Here the CDR3 DNA reads TGTGCCAGCAGCTTGACAGGGGGCAATAATCAGCCCCAGCATTTT.

This sequence joins TRBV7-2 and TRBJ1-1; a weak D match, TRBD1 (6 bases). This CDR3 region has 18 residues. V was cut by 1 base and J by 0 bases, with 18 bases left in between. Germline CDR1 SGHTA, CDR2 FQGNSA. The CDR3 reads CASSLDSQGWRMNTEAFF. CDR3 coding DNA: TGTGCCAGCAGCTTAGATTCACAGGGCTGGAGAATGAACACTGAAGCTTTCTTT.

The CDR3 loop is CASSPPRDRGGGYTF. The CDR3 bases are TGTGCCAGCAGCCCCCCTAGGGACAGGGGAGGTGGCTACACCTTC. This sequence joins TRBV6-5 and TRBJ1-2, with 10 bases lining up with TRBD1. V lost 6 bases and J lost 7; bases outside the gene matches: 11. Germline V gives CDR1 MNHEY, CDR2 SVGAGI. The CDR3 has 15 residues.

This sequence joins TRBV19 and TRBJ1-5; possibly TRBD1 for D (5 bases). Trimming removed 3 bases at V and 5 bases at J, with 14 bases between. Germline CDR1 LNHDA, CDR2 SQIVND (reference sequence). This CDR3 contains 15 residues. The chain's CDR3 is CASSIPTDSYQPQHF. CDR3 sequence (DNA): TGTGCCAGTAGTATCCCTACTGACAGTTATCAGCCCCAGCATTTT.

V usage is TRBV10-3 and J usage is TRBJ1-6; a weak D match, TRBD1 (5 bases). The CDR3 spans 14 residues. V dropped 5 bases and J dropped 8 bases, with 13 bases sitting between them. The V gene's germline CDR1 is ENHRY and CDR2 SYGVKD. In nucleotides, the CDR3 is TGTGCCATCAGTTTTGGAACAGGCGATTCACCCCTCCACTTT. Translating it yields CAISFGTGDSPLHF.

The gene calls are TRBV19 and TRBJ2-5, with TRBD2 matching 11 bases. V was clipped by 4 bases and J by 0 bases; unmatched bases: 7. The germline CDR1 and CDR2 sequences are LNHDA and SQIVND (reference sequence). This CDR3 contains 17 residues. CDR3 coding DNA: TGTGCCAGTAGTAAGGGGCGACTAGCGGGGTACCAAGAGACCCAGTACTTC. Its protein is CASSKGRLAGYQETQYF.

The V gene is TRBV5-4, the J gene TRBJ2-3; 7 nucleotides line up with TRBD1. J gave up 0 bases and V 3 bases, and 4 bases lay outside the gene matches. The CDR3 is 15 amino acids. Germline-derived CDR1 and CDR2 are SGHNT and YYREEE (reference sequence). CDR3 coding DNA: TGTGCCAGCAGCTCGACAGGGTGGAGCACAGATACGCAGTATTTT. Its protein product is CASSSTGWSTDTQYF. The entire variable domain, with the rest obtained from reference TRBV5-4 and TRBJ2-3, is as follows: ETGVTQSPTHLIKTRGQQVTLRCSSQSGHNTVSWYQQALGQGPQFIFQYYREEENGRGNFPPRFSGLQFPNYSSELNVNALELDDSALYLCASSSTGWSTDTQYFGPGTRLTVL.

V and J are TRBV10-3 and TRBJ1-2; D is possibly TRBD1 (5 bases). Germline CDR1 reads ENHRY; CDR2 reads SYGVKD. V was trimmed by 6 bases and J by 4 bases, leaving 12 bases between them. This CDR3 is 13 amino acids long. The CDR3 region has the DNA TGTGCCATCAGGGAGGCAGGGCTCTATGGCTACACCTTC. This codes for CAIREAGLYGYTF.

The chain is built from TRBV7-6 and TRBJ1-4; 7 positions agree with TRBD1. With 6 bases clipped from V and 2 bases from J, the junction kept 6 bases outside the gene matches. The CDR3 extends over 15 amino acids. Germline V gene data show CDR1 as SGHVS and CDR2 as FNYEAQ. CDR3 in DNA: TGTGCCAGCAGGGCCGGGACAGATACTAATGAAAAACTGTTTTTT. Translated: CASRAGTDTNEKLFF. The full variable domain, with the rest looked up from reference TRBV7-6 and TRBJ1-4, is GAGVSQSPRYKVTKRGQDVALRCDPISGHVSLYWYRQALGQGPEFLTYFNYEAQQDKSGLPNDRFSAERPEGSISTLTIQRTEQRDSAMYRCASRAGTDTNEKLFFGSGTQLSVL.

The V gene is TRBV19, the J gene TRBJ1-5; no firm D call. Trimming left V 5 bases short and J 0 bases short, with 11 bases between. The CDR3 covers 15 residues. CDR1 is LNHDA and CDR2 is SQIVND in the germline V gene (reference sequence). CDR3 sequence reads: CASSLAAYSNQPQHF. The CDR3 bases are TGTGCCAGTAGTTTGGCGGCCTATAGCAATCAGCCCCAGCATTTT.